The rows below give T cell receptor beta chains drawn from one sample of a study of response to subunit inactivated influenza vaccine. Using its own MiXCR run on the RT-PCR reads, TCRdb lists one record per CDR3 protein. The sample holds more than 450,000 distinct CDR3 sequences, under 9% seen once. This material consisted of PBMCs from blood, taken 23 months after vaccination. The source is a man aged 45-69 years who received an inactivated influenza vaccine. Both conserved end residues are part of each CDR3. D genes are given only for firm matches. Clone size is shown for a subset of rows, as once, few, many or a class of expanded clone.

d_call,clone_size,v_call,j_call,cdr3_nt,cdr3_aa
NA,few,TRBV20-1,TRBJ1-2,TGCAGTGCTAGAGATCTCGGGGTAGGCTACACCTTC,CSARDLGVGYTF
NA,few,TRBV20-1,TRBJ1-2,TGCAGTGCTAGACAGGGTAGTTATGGCTACACCTTC,CSARQGSYGYTF
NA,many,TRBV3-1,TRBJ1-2,TGTGCCAGCAGCCAAGAAAGGGCTCGACAAAACTATGGCTACACCTTC,CASSQERARQNYGYTF
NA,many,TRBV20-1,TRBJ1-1,TGCAGTGCTAGAGATCCCCGGCCAGGCACAAACACTGAAGCTTTCTTT,CSARDPRPGTNTEAFF
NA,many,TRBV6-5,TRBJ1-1,TGTGCCAGCAGTTACTCGTGGGGGACTGAAGCTTTCTTT,CASSYSWGTEAFF
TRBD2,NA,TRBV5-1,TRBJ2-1,TGCGCCAGCAGCTTGGCCGGGACTAGCATATATGAGCAGTTCTTC,CASSLAGTSIYEQFF
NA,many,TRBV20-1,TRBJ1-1,TGCAGTGCTAGCAATGTAGAAGCTTTCTTT,CSASNVEAFF
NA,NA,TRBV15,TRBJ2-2,TGTGCCACCAGCAGAGGTGGCAGGGAAGACGGGGAGCTGTTTTTT,CATSRGGREDGELFF
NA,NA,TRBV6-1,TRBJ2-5,TGTGCCAGCAGTGACAGGGCTGCGGGGACCCAGTACTTC,CASSDRAAGTQYF
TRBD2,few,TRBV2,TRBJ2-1,TGTGCCAGCAGTGCCCGGGCTAGCGGGGGCAATGAGCAGTTCTTC,CASSARASGGNEQFF
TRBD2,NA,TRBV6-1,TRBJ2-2,TGTGCCAGCAGACGCGAGCGGGAGGTCGGGGAGCTGTTTTTT,CASRREREVGELFF
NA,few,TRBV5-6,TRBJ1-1,TGTGCCAGCAGCTTGCCTAATACAGGGAGGACTGAAGCTTTCTTT,CASSLPNTGRTEAFF
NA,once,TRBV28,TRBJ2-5,TGTGCCAGCAGTCCCACACGACTAGGGGGTTGGGAGACCCAGTACTTC,CASSPTRLGGWETQYF
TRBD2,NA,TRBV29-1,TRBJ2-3,TGCAGCGTTGCGGGGGGTGGCACAGATACGCAGTATTTT,CSVAGGGTDTQYF
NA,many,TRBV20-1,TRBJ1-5,TGCAGTGCTAGAGGGACCAGGGGCATCGGTCAGCCCCAGCATTTT,CSARGTRGIGQPQHF
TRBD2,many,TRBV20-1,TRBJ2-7,TGCAGTGCTAACCGCCCGGGACTAGCGGGATGGTCGTACTTC,CSANRPGLAGWSYF
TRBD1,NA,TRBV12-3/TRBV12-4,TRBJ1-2,TGTGCCAGCAGTCCTGGACAGGTAGCTAACTATGGCTACACCTTC,CASSPGQVANYGYTF
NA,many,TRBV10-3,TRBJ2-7,TGTGCCATCAGTGAGATCCAGGGAAAAGGATACGAGCAGTACTTC,CAISEIQGKGYEQYF
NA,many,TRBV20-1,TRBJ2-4,TGCAGTGCTATCACCCTCATCCAGGACAGTACCAAAAACATTCAGTACTTC,CSAITLIQDSTKNIQYF
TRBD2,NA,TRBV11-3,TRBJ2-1,TGTGCCAGCAGCTTAGACGGGACTAGCGGGTACAATGAGCAGTTCTTC,CASSLDGTSGYNEQFF
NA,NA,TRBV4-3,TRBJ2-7,TGCGCCAGCAGCCAAGATCGTAGCGCCTCCTACGAGCAGTACTTC,CASSQDRSASYEQYF
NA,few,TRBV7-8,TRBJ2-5,TGTGCCAGCAGCTTATTACAGGGCCAAGAGACCCAGTACTTC,CASSLLQGQETQYF
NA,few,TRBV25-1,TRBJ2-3,TGTGCCAGCAGTGGAGGACCACGCAGTACAGATACGCAGTATTTT,CASSGGPRSTDTQYF
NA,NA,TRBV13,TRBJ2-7,TGTGCCAGCAGCTTACAGGCCAGCCGGTTCGAGCAGTACTTC,CASSLQASRFEQYF
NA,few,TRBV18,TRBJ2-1,TGTGCCAGCTCAGTAGCGGAGTACAATGAGCAGTTCTTC,CASSVAEYNEQFF
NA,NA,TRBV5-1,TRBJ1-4,TGCGCCAGCAGCTTTATGGCAGGAACTAATGAAAAACTGTTTTTT,CASSFMAGTNEKLFF
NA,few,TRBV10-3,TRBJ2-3,TGTGCCACCGCCCCAGGTGTTACAGATACGCAGTATTTT,CATAPGVTDTQYF
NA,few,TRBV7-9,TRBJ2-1,TGTGCCAGCAGCTCAACCTCCTACAATGAGCAGTTCTTC,CASSSTSYNEQFF
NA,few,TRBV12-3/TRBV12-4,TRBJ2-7,TGTGCCAGCAGTTTAAGGGGGGAGGCCTACGAGCAGTACTTC,CASSLRGEAYEQYF
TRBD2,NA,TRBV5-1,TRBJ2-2,TGCGCCAGCAGCCTACAGCCTAGCGGGATGACCGGGGAGCTGTTTTTT,CASSLQPSGMTGELFF
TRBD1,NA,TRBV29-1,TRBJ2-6,TGCAGCGCAAGGGGTCGGACAGGGGACTCTGGGGCCAACGTCCTGACTTTC,CSARGRTGDSGANVLTF
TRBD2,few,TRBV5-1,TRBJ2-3,TGCGCCAGCAGCCGCAGTGGGGGGGGAGATACGCAGTATTTT,CASSRSGGGDTQYF
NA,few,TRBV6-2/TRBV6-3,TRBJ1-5,TGTGCCAGCAGTTACGTTTCAGGGTTCGGTCAGCCCCAGCATTTT,CASSYVSGFGQPQHF
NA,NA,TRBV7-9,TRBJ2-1,TGTGCCAGCAGCTGGATCAGGGGTCTGCTTTACAATGAGCAGTTCTTC,CASSWIRGLLYNEQFF
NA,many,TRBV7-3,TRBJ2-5,TGTGCCAGCAGCCGTAGGAGGGGAGAGACCCAGTACTTC,CASSRRRGETQYF
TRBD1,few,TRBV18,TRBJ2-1,TGTGCCAGCTCACCATCGGACAGGGACAATGAGCAGTTCTTC,CASSPSDRDNEQFF